This T cell receptor (beta chain) appears in the sequencing data of a study of identical twins. With regard to this clonotype: Its antigen is unidentified. A junction end diverges from the germline sequence, so it may reflect a read error.

Germline V gene data show CDR1 as SGHRS and CDR2 as YFSETQ. The CDR3 contains 16 residues. Overall study results and limits: Memory repertoires showed no such pattern, whereas abundant cord blood beta clonotypes carried fewer insertions.

Using its own MiXCR run on the 5' RACE reads, TCRdb lists one record per CDR3 protein. The table lists 1.5 million to 2 million distinct CDR3 sequences, around 33% of them singletons. The source of this sequence is a newborn girl in good health. The chain uses TRBV5-1 and TRBJ2-3; D is possibly TRBD2 (6 bases). Sequencing was done on a sample of cord blood. CDR3 sequence: CAGSLASSDSTDTQYF. The CDR3 nucleotides are TGCGCCGGCAGCTTGGCGTCTAGCGATAGCACAGATACGCAGTATTTT. Full variable domain (missing parts from reference TRBV5-1 and TRBJ2-3): KAGVTQTPRYLIKTRGQQVTLSCSPISGHRSVSWYQQTPGQGLQFLFEYFSETQRNKGNFPGRFSGRQFSNSRSEMNVSTLELGDSALYLCAGSLASSDSTDTQYFGPGTRLTVL.